This TCR beta chain was profiled in a study of cytomegalovirus exposure and HLA in healthy donors. The CDR3 length is 14 residues. Trimming cost V 7 bases and J 4 bases, with 16 bases left between them. Per the germline V gene, CDR1 is SGHAT and CDR2 is FQNNGV. Sequencing used immunoSEQ multiplex PCR; TCRdb keeps in-frame clones, though not all of them. This table holds 130,000 to 150,000 clones, approximately 86% found once. This receptor was taken from a man aged 18 to 35 in good health and CMV-seropositive. Sequencing input: PBMCs. The chain recombines TRBV11-2 with TRBJ1-2; D may be TRBD1 (6 bases). The CDR3 DNA is TGTGCCAGCACCATTGGGGGCAGCCTCTATGGCTACACCTTC. Translation gives CASTIGGSLYGYTF.